Given below is one T cell receptor beta chain in context. TCRdb keeps only in-frame clones here, not all; method: immunoSEQ multiplex PCR. The sample comprises roughly 100,000 clones, roughly 90% of which are singletons, and around 3% rests with the top ten. Germline CDR1 reads SGHVS; CDR2 reads FQNEAQ. The CDR3 has 14 amino acids. V dropped 0 bases and J dropped 4 bases, with 7 bases sitting between them. The data are from a study of control samples from healthy donors and cancer patients. The receptor was derived from a human donor in good health. The donor label of this sample is uncertain. The J gene is TRBJ1-5, the V gene TRBV7-8, with D perhaps TRBD1 (5 bases). The sample consisted of blood. CDR3: CASSLAGTNQPQHF. CDR3 sequence (DNA): TGTGCCAGCAGCTTAGCTGGGACGAATCAGCCCCAGCATTTT.